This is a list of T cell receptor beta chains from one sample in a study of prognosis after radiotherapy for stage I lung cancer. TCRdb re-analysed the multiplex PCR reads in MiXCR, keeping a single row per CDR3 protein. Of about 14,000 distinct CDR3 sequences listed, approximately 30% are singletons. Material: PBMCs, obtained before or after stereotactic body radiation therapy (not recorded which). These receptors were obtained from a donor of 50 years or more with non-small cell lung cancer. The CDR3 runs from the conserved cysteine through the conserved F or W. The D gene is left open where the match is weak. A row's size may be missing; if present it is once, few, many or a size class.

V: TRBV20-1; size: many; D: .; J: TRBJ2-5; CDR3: CSARDSPPQETQYF; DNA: TGCAGTGCTAGAGATTCGCCACCACAAGAGACCCAGTACTTC
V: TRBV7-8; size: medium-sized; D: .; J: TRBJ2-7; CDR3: CASSGPAYEQYF; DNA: TGTGCCAGCAGCGGACCGGCCTACGAGCAGTACTTC
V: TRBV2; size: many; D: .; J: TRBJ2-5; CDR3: CASFSPTRGPYQETQYF; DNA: TGTGCCAGCTTCTCACCGACCAGGGGCCCGTACCAAGAGACCCAGTACTTC
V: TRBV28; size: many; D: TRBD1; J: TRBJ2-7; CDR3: CASSTNRGQEFTAF; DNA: TGTGCCAGCAGTACGAACCGGGGACAGGAGTTTACAGCATTC
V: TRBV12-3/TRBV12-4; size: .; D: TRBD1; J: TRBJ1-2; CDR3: CANSRDRGDYGYTF; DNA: TGTGCCAACAGTAGAGACAGGGGGGACTATGGCTACACCTTC
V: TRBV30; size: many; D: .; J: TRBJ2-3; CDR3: CAWTPRGSTDTQYF; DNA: TGTGCCTGGACCCCGCGAGGGAGCACAGATACGCAGTATTTT
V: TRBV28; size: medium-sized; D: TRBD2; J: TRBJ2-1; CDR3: CASSIAGASYNEQFF; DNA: TGTGCCAGCAGTATAGCGGGAGCGTCCTACAATGAGCAGTTCTTC
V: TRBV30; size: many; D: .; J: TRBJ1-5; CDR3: CAWSGIRGGNQPQHF; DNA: TGTGCCTGGAGTGGGATTCGCGGGGGGAATCAGCCCCAGCATTTT
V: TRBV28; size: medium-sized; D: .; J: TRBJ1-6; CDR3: CASSTQLGRSPLHF; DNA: TGTGCCAGCAGTACCCAACTAGGACGTTCACCCCTCCACTTT
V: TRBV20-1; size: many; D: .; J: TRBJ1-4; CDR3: CSASLGEKLFF; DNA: TGCAGTGCTAGCTTGGGGGAAAAACTGTTTTTT
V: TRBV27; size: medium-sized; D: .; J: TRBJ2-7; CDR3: CASSPMLGQEGYEQYF; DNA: TGTGCCAGCAGTCCAATGCTGGGTCAGGAGGGCTACGAGCAGTACTTC
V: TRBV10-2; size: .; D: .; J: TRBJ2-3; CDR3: CASSDSRGSGGMLADTQYF; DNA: TGCGCCAGCAGTGATTCTAGAGGGAGTGGGGGAATGTTGGCAGATACGCAGTATTTT
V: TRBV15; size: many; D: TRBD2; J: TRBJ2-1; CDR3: CATSPSGFPYNEQFF; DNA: TGTGCCACCAGCCCTAGCGGATTCCCCTACAATGAGCAGTTCTTC
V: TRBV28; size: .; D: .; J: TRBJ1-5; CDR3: CASTQFGQPQHF; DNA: TGTGCCAGCACCCAGTTTGGTCAGCCCCAGCATTTT
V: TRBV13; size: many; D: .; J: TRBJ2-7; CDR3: CASNSAESSSYEQYF; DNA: TGTGCCAGCAACTCGGCGGAATCTAGCTCCTACGAGCAGTACTTC
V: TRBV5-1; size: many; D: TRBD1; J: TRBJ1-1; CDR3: CASSGDSREAFF; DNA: TGCGCCAGCAGCGGGGACAGCCGTGAAGCTTTCTTT
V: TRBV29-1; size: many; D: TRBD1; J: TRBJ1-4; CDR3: CSVSGQAGREKLFF; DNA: TGCAGCGTTAGCGGACAGGCGGGTCGTGAAAAACTGTTTTTT
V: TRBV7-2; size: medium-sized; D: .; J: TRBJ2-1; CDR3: CASSLVGTAGYNEQFF; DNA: TGTGCCAGCAGCTTAGTTGGGACAGCGGGCTACAATGAGCAGTTCTTC
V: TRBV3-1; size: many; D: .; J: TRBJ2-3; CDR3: CASSQVRRAGGDTQYF; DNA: TGTGCCAGCAGCCAAGTCCGGCGGGCCGGGGGAGATACGCAGTATTTT
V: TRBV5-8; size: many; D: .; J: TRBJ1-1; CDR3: CASSLASARNTEAFF; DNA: TGTGCCAGCAGCTTGGCTTCGGCAAGGAACACTGAAGCTTTCTTT
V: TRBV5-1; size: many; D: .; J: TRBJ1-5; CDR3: CASSPGQLSNQPQHF; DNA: TGCGCCAGCAGTCCGGGACAACTCAGCAATCAGCCCCAGCATTTT
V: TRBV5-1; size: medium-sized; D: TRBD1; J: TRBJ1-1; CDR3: CASSRTGVGTEAFF; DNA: TGCGCCAGCAGCCGGACAGGGGTAGGGACTGAAGCTTTCTTT
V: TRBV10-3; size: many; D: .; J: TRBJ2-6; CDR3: CAISEYVASGANVLTF; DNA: TGTGCCATCAGTGAGTACGTAGCCTCTGGGGCCAACGTCCTGACTTTC
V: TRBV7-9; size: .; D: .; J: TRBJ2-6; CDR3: CASSPPGWPVANVLTF; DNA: TGTGCCAGCAGCCCCCCGGGGTGGCCAGTGGCCAACGTCCTGACTTTC
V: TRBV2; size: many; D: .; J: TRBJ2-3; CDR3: CASSDDTQYF; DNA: TGTGCCAGCAGTGACGATACGCAGTATTTT
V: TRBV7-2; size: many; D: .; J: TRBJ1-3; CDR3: CASTLDPRGTGNTIYF; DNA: TGTGCCAGCACCCTGGACCCCAGGGGTACTGGAAACACCATATATTTT
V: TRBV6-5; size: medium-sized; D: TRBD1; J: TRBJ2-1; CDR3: CASSYAGQVNNEQFF; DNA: TGTGCCAGCAGTTACGCGGGACAGGTAAACAATGAGCAGTTCTTC
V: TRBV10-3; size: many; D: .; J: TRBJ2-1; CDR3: CAISERGYNEQFF; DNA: TGTGCCATCAGTGAGCGGGGTTACAATGAGCAGTTCTTC
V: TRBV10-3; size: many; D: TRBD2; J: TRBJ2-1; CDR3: CAISEGLAGVRNEQFF; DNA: TGTGCCATCAGTGAGGGACTAGCGGGAGTCCGGAATGAGCAGTTCTTC
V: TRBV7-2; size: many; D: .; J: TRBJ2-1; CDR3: CASLAASYNEQLF; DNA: TGTGCCAGCCTTGCGGCCTCCTACAATGAGCAGCTCTTC
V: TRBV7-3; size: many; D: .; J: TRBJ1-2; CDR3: CASSLTRDGGYTF; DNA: TGTGCCAGCAGCTTAACAAGGGATGGAGGCTACACCTTC
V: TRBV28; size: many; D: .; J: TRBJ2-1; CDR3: CASTKTLQSYNEQFF; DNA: TGTGCCAGCACTAAAACGCTACAGTCCTACAATGAGCAGTTCTTC
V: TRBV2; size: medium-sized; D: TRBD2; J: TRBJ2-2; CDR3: CASSDILAGGYTGELFF; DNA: TGTGCCAGCAGTGACATACTAGCGGGAGGGTACACCGGGGAGCTGTTTTTT
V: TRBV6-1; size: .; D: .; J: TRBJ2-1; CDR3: CAIIYTYAGGNEQFF; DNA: TGTGCCATCATCTATACCTATGCGGGCGGCAATGAGCAGTTCTTC
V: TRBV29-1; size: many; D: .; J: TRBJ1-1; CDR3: CSVVYAITEAFF; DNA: TGCAGCGTTGTGTACGCTATCACTGAAGCTTTCTTT
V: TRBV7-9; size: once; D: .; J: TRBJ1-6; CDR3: CASSLGDGVDSPLHF; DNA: TGTGCCAGCAGCCTCGGGGACGGGGTTGATTCACCCCTACACTTT
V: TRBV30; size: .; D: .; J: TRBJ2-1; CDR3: CAWAAPLRVLERVVRFF; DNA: TGTGCCTGGGCGGCCCCCCTCAGGGTATTAGAGAGGGTCGTTAGGTTCTTC
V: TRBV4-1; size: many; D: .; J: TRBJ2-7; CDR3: CASSQGTLSSYEQYF; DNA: TGCGCCAGCAGCCAGGGGACTCTCAGCTCCTACGAGCAGTACTTC
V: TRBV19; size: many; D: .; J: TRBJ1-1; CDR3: CASSINVEAFF; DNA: TGTGCCAGTAGTATAAACGTAGAAGCTTTCTTT
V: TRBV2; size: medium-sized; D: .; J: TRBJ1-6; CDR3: CASSGRGVSLHF; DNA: TGTGCCAGCAGTGGGCGGGGCGTTTCCCTCCACTTT
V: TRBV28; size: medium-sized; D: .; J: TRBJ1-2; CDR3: CASSRAGRGYTF; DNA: TGTGCCAGCAGTCGGGCAGGGAGGGGCTACACCTTC
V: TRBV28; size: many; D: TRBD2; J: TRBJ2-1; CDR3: CASTPTSGTYNEQFF; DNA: TGTGCCAGCACCCCGACTAGCGGGACCTACAATGAGCAGTTCTTC